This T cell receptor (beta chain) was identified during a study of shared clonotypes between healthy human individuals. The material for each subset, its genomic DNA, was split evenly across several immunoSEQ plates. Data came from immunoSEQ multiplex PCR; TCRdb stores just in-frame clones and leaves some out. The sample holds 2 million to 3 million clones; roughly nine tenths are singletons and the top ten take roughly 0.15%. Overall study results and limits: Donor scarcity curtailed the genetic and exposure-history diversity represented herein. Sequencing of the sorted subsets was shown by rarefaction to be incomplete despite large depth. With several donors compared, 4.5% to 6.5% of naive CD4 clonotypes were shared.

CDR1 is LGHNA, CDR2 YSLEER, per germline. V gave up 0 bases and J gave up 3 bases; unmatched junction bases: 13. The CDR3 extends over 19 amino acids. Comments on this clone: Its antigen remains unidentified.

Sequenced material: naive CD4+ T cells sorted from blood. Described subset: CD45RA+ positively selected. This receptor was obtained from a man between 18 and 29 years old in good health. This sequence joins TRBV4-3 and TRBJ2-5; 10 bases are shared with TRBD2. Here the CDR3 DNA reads TGCGCCAGCAGCCAAGAACTGGGACTAGCGCCAGACAAAGAAGAGACCCAGTACTTC. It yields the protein CASSQELGLAPDKEETQYF.